This T cell receptor (beta chain) was recorded in a study of T-cell reconstitution after alpha-beta-depleted transplantation in children. During its preparation, the TCRbeta library received unique molecular identifiers. TCRdb re-called the PCR reads through MiXCR, storing one row per CDR3 protein. The sample has about 230,000 distinct CDR3 sequences, 9.5% to 15% seen once; the top ten hold approximately 2.9%. This clonotype was detected many times. V was clipped by 0 bases and J by 2 bases, with 9 bases between them. The CDR3 length is 14 residues. The germline CDR1 and CDR2 sequences are SQVTM and ANQGSEA.

The sequence came from a human donor who donated a stem cell graft to a child with acute lymphoblastic leukemia. This sample comprised PBMCs from the stem cell graft donor, obtained from the stem cell graft. The rearrangement links TRBV29-1 to TRBJ2-3; D is perhaps TRBD1 or TRBD2 (6 bases each). CDR3 amino acids: CSVEEGGLTDTQYF. The DNA of the CDR3 is TGCAGCGTTGAAGAAGGGGGGCTCACAGATACGCAGTATTTT.